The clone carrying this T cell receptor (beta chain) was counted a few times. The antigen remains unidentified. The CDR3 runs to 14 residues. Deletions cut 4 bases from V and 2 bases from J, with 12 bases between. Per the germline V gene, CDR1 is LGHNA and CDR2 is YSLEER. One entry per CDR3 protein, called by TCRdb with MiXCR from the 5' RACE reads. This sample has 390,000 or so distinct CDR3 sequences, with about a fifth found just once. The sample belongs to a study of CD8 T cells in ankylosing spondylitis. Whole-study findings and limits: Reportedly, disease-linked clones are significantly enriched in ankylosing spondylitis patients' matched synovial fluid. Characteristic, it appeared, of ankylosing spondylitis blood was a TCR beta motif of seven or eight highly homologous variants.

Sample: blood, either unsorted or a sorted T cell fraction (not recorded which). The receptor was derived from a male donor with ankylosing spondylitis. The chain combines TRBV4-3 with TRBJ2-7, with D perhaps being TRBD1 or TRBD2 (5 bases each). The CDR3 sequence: CASSPRRGPYEQYF. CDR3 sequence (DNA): TGCGCCAGCAGCCCACGACGGGGACCCTACGAGCAGTACTTC.